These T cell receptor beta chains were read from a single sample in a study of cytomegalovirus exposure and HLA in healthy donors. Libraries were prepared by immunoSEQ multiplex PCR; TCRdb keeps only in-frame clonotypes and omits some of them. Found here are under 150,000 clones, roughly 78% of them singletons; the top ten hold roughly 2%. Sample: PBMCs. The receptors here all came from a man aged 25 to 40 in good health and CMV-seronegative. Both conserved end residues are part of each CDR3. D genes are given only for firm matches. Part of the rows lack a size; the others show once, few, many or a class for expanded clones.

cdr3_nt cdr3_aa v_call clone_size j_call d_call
TGCGCCAGCAGCTTGAATGGGCCAAGGAGCGGTGAAGCTTTCTTT CASSLNGPRSGEAFF TRBV5-1 - TRBJ1-1 -
TGCGCCAGCAGCTTCGGGACAGGGGGTTATGTAGGGGCCGGAAACACCATATATTTT CASSFGTGGYVGAGNTIYF TRBV5-1 - TRBJ1-3 TRBD1
TGCGCCAGTTCCTTGGGGGGATCCTACAATGAGCAGTTCTTC CASSLGGSYNEQFF TRBV5-1 - TRBJ2-1 -
TGTGCCACGGGACAGACTAACTATGGCTACCCCTTC CATGQTNYGYPF TRBV28 few TRBJ1-2 TRBD1
TGTGCCAGCAGCCAAACAACAGGGGGCTATGTCCCTGAAGCTTTCTTT CASSQTTGGYVPEAFF TRBV4-2 - TRBJ1-1 TRBD1
TGCGCCAGCAGCCAAGATGCGGGAGAATACAATGAGCAGTTCTTC CASSQDAGEYNEQFF TRBV4-1 - TRBJ2-1 TRBD2
TGTGCCAGCACTAACCTCGGACAGGGCAGCACTGAAGCTTTCTTT CASTNLGQGSTEAFF TRBV6-6 few TRBJ1-1 TRBD1
TGCGCCAGCAGCAGGGAGGAATTCTCCTACAATGAGCAGTTCTTC CASSREEFSYNEQFF TRBV5-1 - TRBJ2-1 -
TGCGCCAGCAGCCAACTCGGGACAACTAAACTCGAGACCCAGTACTTC CASSQLGTTKLETQYF TRBV4-1 - TRBJ2-5 -
TGTGCCAGCGGAAATCAACAGGGGATCTATGGCTACACCTTC CASGNQQGIYGYTF TRBV7-9 - TRBJ1-2 TRBD1
TGTGCCAGCAGCCTCCGACTAGCGGGGACTAGCACAGATACGCAGTATTTT CASSLRLAGTSTDTQYF TRBV13 - TRBJ2-3 TRBD2
TGTGCCAGCAGACGACAGGGAGAGGGTGAAAAACTGTTTTTT CASRRQGEGEKLFF TRBV27 - TRBJ1-4 TRBD1
TGCGCCAGCAGCCAAGATAAGCTCGGAGAGACCCAGTACTTC CASSQDKLGETQYF TRBV4-1 - TRBJ2-5 -
TGTGCCAGCAGTTACCTAGCCAGTAGAAATCAGCCCCAGCATTTT CASSYLASRNQPQHF TRBV6-6 - TRBJ1-5 -
TGTGCCAGCAGTAGAACAGGGGACACAGATACGCAGTATTTT CASSRTGDTDTQYF TRBV6-4 many TRBJ2-3 TRBD1
TGTGCCAGCGCTTATTTAAGGTCAGGGTATAACACTGAAGCTTTCTTT CASAYLRSGYNTEAFF TRBV27 once TRBJ1-1 -
TGTGCCAGTAAACCAGGTTTCCAATACACAGATACGCAGTATTTT CASKPGFQYTDTQYF TRBV27 - TRBJ2-3 -
TGTGCCAGCAGTTCAGGGACAGGGAGGAGCTACACCTTC CASSSGTGRSYTF TRBV28 once TRBJ1-2 TRBD1
TGTGCCAGCAGTGCGATACTAGCGGGCTCCTACGAGCAGTACTTC CASSAILAGSYEQYF TRBV2 - TRBJ2-7 TRBD2
TGTGCCAGCAGCTCAGACAGCGGGATGAACACCGGGGAGCTGTTTTTT CASSSDSGMNTGELFF TRBV7-3 once TRBJ2-2 TRBD2
TGTGCCAGCAGAGATAGCGGGGGCTCCTACAATGAGCAGTTCTTC CASRDSGGSYNEQFF TRBV2 - TRBJ2-1 TRBD2
TGTGCCATCAGTGAGTCGAGGGGACTTAGCACAGATACGCAGTATTTT CAISESRGLSTDTQYF TRBV10-3 - TRBJ2-3 -
TGTGCCAGCAGTGTGCAGGGCGATAGCAATCAGCCCCAGCATTTT CASSVQGDSNQPQHF TRBV6-1 - TRBJ1-5 -